The table lists the clone carrying this T cell receptor (beta chain) with a count of one. Its antigen is currently unknown. Here immunoSEQ multiplex PCR was the method, and the copy in TCRdb shows in-frame clones only, minus some. The sample lists around 100,000 clones, about 90% occurring once. This sample was included in a study of T cell responses to AZD1222 COVID-19 vaccine. Overall study findings and caveats: Seropositive status at baseline applied to only a handful of AZD1222 recipients. Nearly half of unique spike-specific TCRs reportedly avoided B.1.351 and B.1.1.7 mutated regions. Repertoires were sampled only after the peak T cell response. The breadth and depth of Spike-specific TCRs increased once two AZD1222 doses had been given.

The CDR3 is made up of 14 amino acids. The germline CDR1 and CDR2 sequences are DFQATT and SNEGSKA (reference sequence). Trimming shortened V by 3 bases and J by 2 bases, and 14 bases separated the two germline ends. The sequencing here drew on peripheral blood, taken on day 0 of AZD1222 vaccination. The chain couples TRBV20-1 to TRBJ2-7, with a weak D call TRBD2 (6 bases). The sequence was collected from an adult in good health. The CDR3 bases are TGCAGTGCTAGTAACGTCGGGGGAGCCTACGAGCAGTACTTC. This codes for CSASNVGGAYEQYF.